This T cell receptor (beta chain) comes out of a study of OX40 agonist ivuxolimab in advanced cancers. For the study in its entirety: Ivuxolimab was an agonistic, fully human IgG2 monoclonal antibody directed against OX40 (CD134), a costimulatory receptor. Intravenous ivuxolimab was administered to patients every 2 weeks at six dose levels: 0.01, 0.1, 0.3, 1.5, 3 and 10 mg/kg. Among the roughly 54 dose-escalation patients, about 19 had hepatocellular carcinoma, about 15 melanoma, 9 renal cell carcinoma and 9 head and neck cancer. The dose-escalation cohort was over 70% male with a mean age of approximately 59 years, ranging from roughly 23 to 90. Prior anti-PD-1, anti-PD-L1 or anti-CTLA-4 therapy was permitted, and checkpoint inhibitors had been received by around 39% of dose-escalation patients. Partial responses were achieved by three dose-escalation patients, of whom one had hepatocellular carcinoma and two had cutaneous melanoma. The point of sequencing TCRbeta in the periphery was to test whether ivuxolimab changed TCR sequence diversity and drove clonal T-cell expansion. The monotherapy dose-escalation portion (N of about 57 patients) of the phase I ivuxolimab trial is reported in the paper. The research as a whole found: Low levels of normalized T-cell clonal expansion were also seen in some patients who did not respond. At doses of 0.1 to 3.0 mg/kg, clonal expansion of both CD4+ and CD8+ T cells in blood was seen between baseline and week 6. In the 0.1-3.0 mg/kg groups, partial responders had among the lowest normalized peripheral clonal expansion, particularly in CD8+ T cells. The antigen specificity of the clonally expanded peripheral T cells was not determined. On average, CD8+ T cells showed more expanded clones than CD4+ T cells after ivuxolimab.

The trial excluded patients who had a history of autoimmune disease or who were on systemic immunosuppression. In every dose cohort, peripheral blood was drawn for TCR sequencing at baseline, cycle 4 day 1, and cycle 7 day 1. The samples were taken from a phase I, first-in-human, multicenter, open-label dose-escalation trial of ivuxolimab. Adults with locally advanced or metastatic melanoma, renal cell, hepatocellular, or head and neck squamous cell carcinoma were enrolled in the trial. Before TCR sequencing, CD4+ and CD8+ T cells were separately sorted from peripheral blood. In the germline V gene, CDR1 corresponds to MNHEY and CDR2 to SVGAGI. The CDR3 covers 14 residues, taking in both the cysteine and the phenylalanine. Only the CDR3 region is kept as DNA, spanning 42 bases read in frame from base 1. Trimming costs V 6 bases and J 2 bases, and their ends lie 10 bases apart. To sequence the TCRbeta CDR3 region, genomic DNA was isolated from the sorted cells. The immunoSEQ Assay was used to sequence the TCRbeta CDR3 regions. TCRdb's version of the immuneACCESS table is confined to in-frame rearrangements and falls short of the full clone set. An unresolved V gene accounts for under half of the shortfall where checked; the remainder is of unknown origin. The sample has 80,000 to 100,000 clones on record, less than 95% of them singletons. Approximately 0.2% of the sample goes to the ten largest clones.

Notes on this clone: Its antigen is unknown. It has no much larger one-base neighbor in the sample; base qualities were not kept.

The sequence was obtained from an adult with an advanced solid tumor such as melanoma, head and neck, liver or kidney cancer. The sequences come from CD4+ or CD8+ T cells sorted from blood, collected in a trial of the OX40 agonist ivuxolimab. Recombination linked TRBV6-5 to TRBJ1-4; the D segment cannot be called with confidence. The sequenced DNA: TGTGCCAGCAGCCGGGGTCGGACTAATGAAAAACTGTTTTTT. Its amino acids are CASSRGRTNEKLFF.